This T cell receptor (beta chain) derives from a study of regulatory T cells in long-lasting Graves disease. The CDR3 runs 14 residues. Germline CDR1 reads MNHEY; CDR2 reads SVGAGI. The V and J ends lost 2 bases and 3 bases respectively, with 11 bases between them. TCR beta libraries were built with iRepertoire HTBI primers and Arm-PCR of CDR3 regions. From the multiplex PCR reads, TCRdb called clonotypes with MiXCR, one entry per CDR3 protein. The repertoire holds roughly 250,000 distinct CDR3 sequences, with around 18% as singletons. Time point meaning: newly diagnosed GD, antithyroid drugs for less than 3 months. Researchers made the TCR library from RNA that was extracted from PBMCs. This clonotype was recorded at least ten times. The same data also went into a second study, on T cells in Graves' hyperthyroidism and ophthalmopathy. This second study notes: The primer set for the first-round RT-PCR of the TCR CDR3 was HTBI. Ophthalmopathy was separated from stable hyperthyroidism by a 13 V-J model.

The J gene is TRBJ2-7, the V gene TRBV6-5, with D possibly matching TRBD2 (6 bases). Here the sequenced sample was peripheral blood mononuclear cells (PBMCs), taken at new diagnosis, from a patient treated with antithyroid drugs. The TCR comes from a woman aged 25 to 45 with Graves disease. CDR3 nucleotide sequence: TGTGCCAGCAGTTACGCGACGGACTACTACGAGCAGTACTTC. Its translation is CASSYATDYYEQYF.